One sample yielded the 26 T cell receptor beta chains listed below, sequenced in a study of shared clonotypes between healthy human individuals. Libraries were prepared by immunoSEQ multiplex PCR; TCRdb keeps only in-frame clonotypes and omits some of them. The sample contains some 1,400,000 clones, over 95% of which appear only once. The sequencing sample was made of naive CD4+ T cells sorted from blood. Subset defined: CD45RA+ positively selected. These receptors all come from a man aged 30-40 years in good health.

V and J are TRBV7-7 and TRBJ2-6; D is undetermined. Germline assignment: CDR1 SSHAT and CDR2 FNYEAQ (reference sequence). There are 17 residues in the CDR3. Trimming cost V 3 bases and J 5 bases, with 17 bases left between them. Here the CDR3 DNA reads TGTGCCAGCAGCTTGAGAGCGCCACAAAGTCGGGCCAACGTCCTGACTTTC. Protein: CASSLRAPQSRANVLTF.

The chain carries TRBV9 and TRBJ2-7; TRBD1 is a possible D gene (6 bases). V was clipped by 2 bases and J by 4 bases, with 13 bases between them. This CDR3 has 14 amino acids. Looked up from germline, CDR1 is SGDLS and CDR2 is YYNGEE. The CDR3 coding sequence is TGTGCCAGCAGCGTCTCCGGGACAACGTACGAGCAGTACTTC. Its translation is CASSVSGTTYEQYF.

This clone occurred once. At the DNA level, this CDR3 is encoded by other sequences in the same sample as well. The chain recombines TRBV18 with TRBJ1-1; D is perhaps TRBD1 (6 bases). V lost 4 bases and J lost 0, with 6 bases in between. The CDR3 has 13 amino acids. CDR1 is KGHSH and CDR2 is LQKENI in the germline V gene. Written as DNA, the CDR3 is TGTGCCAGCTCACAGGGGGTGAACACTGAAGCTTTCTTT. The encoded protein is CASSQGVNTEAFF.

This chain links TRBV11-2 with TRBJ1-1, with D unclear. In germline, CDR1 is SGHAT, CDR2 FQNNGV. CDR3 length: 14 residues. Between the trimmed V and J ends, which lost 6 bases and 2 bases, there was a span of 13 bases. As DNA, the CDR3 is TGTGCCAGCAGTTTAACTTGGGGTAACACTGAAGCTTTCTTT. This encodes CASSLTWGNTEAFF.

The rearrangement uses TRBV7-3 and TRBJ2-7; 9 nucleotides match TRBD1. The V gene end was trimmed by 0 bases and the J gene end by 5 bases; junction bases not matched to a gene: 2. Germline lookup yields CDR1 SGHTA and CDR2 FQGTGA. There are 14 residues in the CDR3. In DNA, the CDR3 is TGTGCCAGCAGCTTAACGGGACAGGGCCACGAGCAGTACTTC. It translates to CASSLTGQGHEQYF.

V and J are TRBV5-6 and TRBJ2-7; D is perhaps TRBD1 (5 bases). With 3 bases removed from V and 12 bases from J, the gap between germline ends came to 13 bases. The germline CDR1 and CDR2 sequences are SGHDT and YYEEEE. The CDR3 spans 11 residues. The CDR3 sequence is CASSSTGTLYF. The CDR3 DNA reads TGTGCCAGCAGCTCCACAGGTACCCTGTACTTC.

V is TRBV7-2 and J is TRBJ2-5; possible D gene TRBD2, 5 bases. Germline lookup yields CDR1 SGHTA and CDR2 FQGNSA. The ends were cut back, 5 bases at V and 2 bases at J, with 15 bases in the middle. This CDR3 has 15 amino acids. The CDR3 spells CASSRPGLLQETQYF. The CDR3 region has the DNA TGTGCCAGCAGCCGACCCGGACTTTTGCAAGAGACCCAGTACTTC.

The V and J genes are TRBV19 and TRBJ2-1; D not certain. Trimming pared 3 bases from V and 5 bases from J, leaving 17 bases between. This CDR3 comprises 16 residues. The germline V gene encodes CDR1 LNHDA and CDR2 SQIVND (reference sequence). The CDR3 protein is CASSILRSNPDNEQFF. The CDR3 coding sequence is TGTGCCAGTAGTATCCTGCGGTCTAATCCCGACAATGAGCAGTTCTTC.

J is TRBJ2-2 and V is TRBV9; no reliable D call. V was trimmed by 0 bases and J by 7 bases, leaving 16 bases between them. In germline, CDR1 is SGDLS, CDR2 YYNGEE. The CDR3 extends over 16 amino acids. CDR3 in amino acids: CASSVGVSLVNGELFF. The DNA for the CDR3 is TGTGCCAGCAGCGTAGGTGTGTCGCTAGTAAACGGGGAGCTGTTTTTT.

The chain employs TRBV18 and TRBJ2-1; no clear D gene. The CDR3 is made up of 15 amino acids. In germline, CDR1 is KGHSH, CDR2 LQKENI. V was clipped by 6 bases and J by 5 bases, with 17 bases between them. The chain's CDR3 is CASSLSSTLDNEQFF. CDR3 bases: TGTGCCAGCTCCCTATCTTCAACCTTAGACAATGAGCAGTTCTTC. Together with reference TRBV18 and TRBJ2-1, the CDR3 gives the full variable domain: NAGVMQNPRHLVRRRGQEARLRCSPMKGHSHVYWYRQLPEEGLKFMVYLQKENIIDESGMPKERFSAEFPKEGPSILRIQQVVRGDSAAYFCASSLSSTLDNEQFFGPGTRLTVL.

V gene TRBV5-8 combines with J gene TRBJ2-7; 9 bases map to TRBD1. The CDR3 contains 14 residues. The trim removed 1 base at V and 6 bases at J, leaving 5 bases unmatched. Germline assignment: CDR1 SGHTS and CDR2 YDEGEE. The CDR3 DNA reads TGTGCCAGCAGCTTGCCGGGACAGGGCCCCGAGCAGTACTTC. It is translated as CASSLPGQGPEQYF.

For this clone: Within the sample, other DNA sequences also encode this same CDR3. V usage is TRBV7-2 and J usage is TRBJ2-7; weak D call: TRBD2 (5 bases). The V and J ends lost 4 bases and 2 bases respectively, with 9 bases between them. CDR3 size: 13 residues. Germline V gene lookup returns CDR1 SGHTA and CDR2 FQGNSA. The CDR3 loop reads CASSSGLPYEQYF. Written as DNA, the CDR3 is TGTGCCAGCAGCTCGGGATTGCCCTACGAGCAGTACTTC. The complete variable domain, with remaining parts taken from reference TRBV7-2 and TRBJ2-7, reads GAGVSQSPSNKVTEKGKDVELRCDPISGHTALYWYRQSLGQGLEFLIYFQGNSAPDKSGLPSDRFSAERTGGSVSTLTIQRTQQEDSAVYLCASSSGLPYEQYFGPGTRLTVT.

The chain couples TRBV25-1 to TRBJ2-4; 8 bases match TRBD2. V lost 4 bases and J lost 7; bases outside the gene matches: 9. Per the germline V gene, CDR1 is MGHDK and CDR2 is SYGVNS. There are 15 residues in the CDR3. In DNA, the CDR3 is TGTGCCAGCAGTGCCACCGGGACTAGAGGGAACATTCAGTACTTC. Protein product: CASSATGTRGNIQYF.

This chain links TRBV14 with TRBJ2-7, with D possibly matching TRBD2 (6 bases). The CDR3 has 14 amino acids. Germline loops: CDR1 SGHDN, CDR2 FVKESK. V was clipped by 4 bases and J by 6 bases, with 16 bases between them. CDR3 amino acids: CASSLEGGLREQYF. CDR3 nucleotide sequence: TGTGCCAGCAGCCTGGAGGGAGGCCTTCGCGAGCAGTACTTC.

Points on this clone: The sample has other DNA sequences that encode this CDR3 too. The chain has TRBV5-4 and TRBJ1-1; possibly TRBD1 for D (6 bases). Germline V gene sequence: CDR1 SGHNT, CDR2 YYREEE (reference sequence). The CDR3 spans 13 residues. With 4 bases removed from V and 6 bases from J, the gap between germline ends came to 13 bases. The CDR3 spells CASSLQGWAEAFF. The CDR3 DNA reads as TGTGCCAGCAGCCTGCAGGGGTGGGCTGAAGCTTTCTTT.

In this sample, this clone turned up once. The rearrangement joins TRBV18 to TRBJ2-7; unclear D gene. CDR3 size: 13 residues. V lost 2 bases, J lost 7 bases, and 12 bases lay in between. CDR1 and CDR2 from the germline V gene are KGHSH and LQKENI. The CDR3 DNA reads as TGTGCCAGCTCACCAGCCCGACGTTCGGAGCAGTACTTC. Its translation: CASSPARRSEQYF.

The rearrangement uses TRBV28 and TRBJ1-2, with D hard to call. This CDR3 comprises 14 residues. From germline, CDR1 is MDHEN and CDR2 SYDVKM. V lost 7 bases and J lost 8, with 20 bases in between. The CDR3 nucleotides are TGTGCCAGCACCTTTTCGATGGCACAAAGAGGCTACACCTTC. It encodes CASTFSMAQRGYTF.

The chain carries TRBV5-6 and TRBJ1-4, with TRBD1 as a possible D gene (6 bases). Germline V gene lookup returns CDR1 SGHDT and CDR2 YYEEEE. The CDR3 has 13 amino acids. Trimming pared 4 bases from V and 7 bases from J, leaving 11 bases between. This chain's CDR3 is CASSPGHSEKLFF. The CDR3, as DNA: TGTGCCAGCAGCCCGGGACACTCTGAAAAACTGTTTTTT.

The table lists this clone with a count of one. V gene TRBV2 combines with J gene TRBJ1-4; the D is unclear. The germline gives CDR1 SNHLY, CDR2 FYNNEI. V lost 6 bases and J 4 bases, leaving 15 bases between the germline ends. The CDR3 has 15 residues. This CDR3 is CASRPGGTGNEKLFF. The DNA for the CDR3 is TGTGCCAGCAGACCCGGCGGAACGGGTAATGAAAAACTGTTTTTT.

The rearrangement joins TRBV9 to TRBJ2-1; 9 nucleotides line up with TRBD2. The length of the CDR3 is 15 residues. CDR1 is SGDLS, CDR2 YYNGEE, per germline. With 4 bases clipped from V and 5 bases from J, the junction kept 7 bases outside the gene matches. CDR3 region: CASSYIAGADNEQFF. In DNA form, the CDR3 reads TGTGCCAGCAGCTACATAGCGGGAGCCGACAATGAGCAGTTCTTC.

The V call is TRBV7-1, the J call TRBJ2-5, with D hard to call. TRBV7-1 is an ORF, and what it does is uncertain. CDR3 size: 13 residues. V dropped 4 bases and J dropped 7 bases, with 13 bases sitting between them. CDR3 DNA: TGTGCCAGCAGCTTGGGTCTATCGGGGACCCAGTACTTC. Translated: CASSLGLSGTQYF.

The CDR3 here is CASSLAGTVKDEQYF. CDR3 coding DNA: TGTGCCAGCAGCTTGGCTGGCACAGTAAAGGACGAGCAGTACTTC. V usage is TRBV5-8 and J usage is TRBJ2-7; D ambiguous. V was trimmed by 0 bases and J by 5 bases, leaving 15 bases between them. The CDR3 runs to 15 residues. Germline V CDR1 and CDR2: SGHTS, YDEGEE. The full variable domain, in which reference TRBV5-8 and TRBJ2-7 provide the parts outside the CDR3, is EAGVTQSPTHLIKTRGQQATLRCSPISGHTSVYWYQQALGLGLQFLLWYDEGEERNRGNFPPRFSGRQFPNYSSELNVNALELEDSALYLCASSLAGTVKDEQYFGPGTRLTVT.

V usage is TRBV18 and J usage is TRBJ2-5, with 8 nucleotides matching TRBD1. The CDR3 totals 15 residues. V gave up 3 bases and J gave up 1 base; unmatched junction bases: 4. CDR1 is KGHSH and CDR2 is LQKENI in the germline V gene. This CDR3 is CASSPRGRSQETQYF. The DNA of the CDR3 is TGTGCCAGCTCACCCAGGGGGCGAAGCCAAGAGACCCAGTACTTC.

This clone appeared once. This chain uses TRBV20-1 with TRBJ1-2, with D uncertain. The V and J ends lost 1 base and 8 bases respectively, with 8 bases between them. The CDR3 runs to 11 residues. Germline V gene sequence: CDR1 DFQATT, CDR2 SNEGSKA (reference sequence). CDR3 nucleotide sequence: TGCAGTGCTAGAGTTTCCCAGGGCTACACCTTC. It translates to CSARVSQGYTF.

The gene calls are TRBV14 and TRBJ2-7; 9 positions match TRBD1. Losses at the gene ends were 6 bases for V and 3 bases for J; bases not matched to a gene: 15. The length of the CDR3 is 17 residues. CDR1 and CDR2 (germline): SGHDN, FVKESK. The CDR3, as DNA: TGTGCCAGCAGGGTTACACTTCCGGGACAGGGAAACTACGAGCAGTACTTC. Amino acid sequence: CASRVTLPGQGNYEQYF. The full variable domain, with the rest looked up from reference TRBV14 and TRBJ2-7, is EAGVTQFPSHSVIEKGQTVTLRCDPISGHDNLYWYRRVMGKEIKFLLHFVKESKQDESGMPNNRFLAERTGGTYSTLKVQPAELEDSGVYFCASRVTLPGQGNYEQYFGPGTRLTVT.

This clone has only one observation. CDR3 region: CASSYTGQPRYF. CDR3 DNA sequence: TGTGCCAGCAGTTACACAGGGCAACCAAGGTACTTC. The chain couples TRBV6-5 to TRBJ2-7, with D possibly TRBD1 on 6 matching bases. V was shortened by 2 bases and J by 12 bases, with 14 bases between the two germline ends. This CDR3 has 12 amino acids. Germline V gene data show CDR1 as MNHEY and CDR2 as SVGAGI.